Following are 10 T cell receptor beta chains from one sample sequenced in a study of shared clonotypes between healthy human individuals. The data were produced by immunoSEQ multiplex PCR, yet TCRdb's version contains in-frame clones alone and is incomplete. The sample includes some 1 million clones, under 80% of them seen just once. Sequences were obtained from memory CD4+ T cells sorted from blood. The subset was: CD45RA-negative fraction. These receptors were obtained from a man younger than 35 in good health.

The genes are TRBV18 and TRBJ2-7; 7 bases agree with TRBD1. Losses at the gene ends were 3 bases for V and 6 bases for J; bases not matched to a gene: 5. In germline, CDR1 is KGHSH, CDR2 LQKENI. The CDR3 is 13 amino acids. CDR3 nucleotides: TGTGCCAGCTCACCTCCGACAGGGTTCGAGCAGTACTTC. This encodes CASSPPTGFEQYF.

V gene TRBV28 combines with J gene TRBJ2-7; either TRBD1 or TRBD2 may fit D (6 bases each). Deletions cut 3 bases from V and 6 bases from J, with 18 bases between. This CDR3 has 15 residues. CDR1 and CDR2 (germline): MDHEN, SYDVKM. CDR3: CASSLLDSGGSEQYF. CDR3 in DNA: TGTGCCAGCAGTTTGTTGGACAGTGGGGGGTCCGAGCAGTACTTC.

The CDR3: CASSPSGMGGAEAFF. The CDR3 DNA reads TGTGCCAGCAGCCCCTCGGGGATGGGCGGAGCTGAAGCTTTCTTT. The V gene is TRBV7-2, the J gene TRBJ1-1; D ambiguous. The CDR3 length is 15 residues. Germline CDR1 reads SGHTA; CDR2 reads FQGNSA. Trimming stripped 5 bases from V and 6 bases from J, with 19 bases between.

A remark on this clone: This sample includes further DNA sequences coding for the same CDR3. The V gene is TRBV5-6, the J gene TRBJ2-7, with D hard to call. CDR1 is SGHDT, CDR2 YYEEEE, per germline. This CDR3 has 14 amino acids. The ends were cut back, 0 bases at V and 2 bases at J, with 9 bases in the middle. CDR3 sequence reads: CASSLAGATYEQYF. The CDR3 nucleotides are TGTGCCAGCAGCTTGGCAGGCGCAACCTACGAGCAGTACTTC.

This clone showed up just a few times. The chain joins TRBV30 to TRBJ1-2; no clear D gene. This CDR3 has 11 residues. Trimming removed 1 base at V and 13 bases at J, with 13 bases between. The germline V gene has CDR1 GTSNPN and CDR2 SVGIG (reference sequence). This CDR3 is CAWSAGEISTF. DNA for the CDR3: TGTGCCTGGAGTGCTGGGGAAATCTCCACCTTC.

J is TRBJ2-5 and V is TRBV7-9; D is perhaps TRBD2 (5 bases). Trimming left V 5 bases short and J 3 bases short, with 22 bases between. The length of the CDR3 is 17 residues. The V gene's germline CDR1 is SEHNR and CDR2 FQNEAQ (reference sequence). In nucleotides, the CDR3 is TGTGCCAGCAGCCCCACCGGAGGACCCAAACGGGAAGAGACCCAGTACTTC. Translated: CASSPTGGPKREETQYF.

The chain couples TRBV27 to TRBJ1-6; 7 bases are shared with TRBD1. With V trimmed by 5 bases and J by 9 bases, 7 bases remained unmatched. The germline gives CDR1 MNHEY, CDR2 SMNVEV (reference sequence). The CDR3 spans 14 residues. In DNA, the CDR3 is TGTGCCAGCAGTCCCGACAGGGAAGGTTCACCCCTCCACTTT. Amino acid sequence: CASSPDREGSPLHF.

The chain links TRBV6-1 to TRBJ2-5; D not certain. The V gene lost 5 bases and the J gene lost 1 base, with 5 bases spanning the gap. The CDR3 extends over 12 amino acids. Germline CDR1 MNHNS, CDR2 SASEGT. The CDR3 is CASSLAQETQYF. The DNA of the CDR3 is TGTGCCAGCAGTCTGGCCCAAGAGACCCAGTACTTC.

The chain recombines TRBV5-1 with TRBJ2-1, with 9 bases identical to TRBD2. CDR1 is SGHRS and CDR2 is YFSETQ in the germline V gene. The V segment lost 4 bases and the J segment 8 bases; nucleotides outside the gene matches: 10. The CDR3 has 15 residues. CDR3 in amino acids: CASSPIAGAGYEQFF. As DNA, the CDR3 is TGCGCCAGCAGCCCGATAGCGGGAGCTGGTTATGAGCAGTTCTTC.

As for this clone: This same CDR3 is encoded by further DNA sequences in the sample. This chain uses TRBV20-1 with TRBJ2-5; D not resolved. This CDR3 contains 11 residues. The germline V gene has CDR1 DFQATT and CDR2 SNEGSKA (reference sequence). Trimming cost V 3 bases and J 4 bases, with 6 bases left between them. CDR3: CSASGRETQYF. CDR3 nucleotides: TGCAGTGCTAGTGGGCGAGAGACCCAGTACTTC.